These 9 T cell receptor beta chains were sequenced from one sample in a study of T-cell memory formation after mild COVID-19. A single record per CDR3 protein comes from TCRdb applying MiXCR to the 5' RACE reads. The sample includes around 500,000 distinct CDR3 sequences, roughly 18% of them seen just once. Sequencing input: PBMCs or a T cell subset sorted from them (not recorded which). The source is an adult woman who had mild COVID-19 (a few samples of this study predate the infection). Cell type and time point are not known.

The chain employs TRBV7-8 and TRBJ1-5; a possible D gene is TRBD1 (6 bases). Germline V lookup: CDR1 SGHVS, CDR2 FQNEAQ. This CDR3 spans 17 amino acids. V lost 1 base and J lost 0, with 13 bases in between. CDR3 residues: CASSLGAGQYSNQPQHF. The CDR3 nucleotides read TGTGCCAGCAGCTTAGGGGCGGGACAATATAGCAATCAGCCCCAGCATTTT.

This clonotype has only a few counts. The chain has TRBV5-1 and TRBJ1-5; D is unclear. This CDR3 has 14 residues. The V end lost 0 bases, the J end lost 4 bases, and 8 bases lay between the germline ends. Germline V gene data show CDR1 as SGHRS and CDR2 as YFSETQ. For the CDR3, the DNA is TGCGCCAGCAGCTTGGAAGGGAGAAATCAGCCCCAGCATTTT. Its protein is CASSLEGRNQPQHF.

The chain has TRBV9 and TRBJ2-1, with TRBD2 matching over 8 bases. The CDR3 has 17 residues. V shed 7 bases and J 2 bases; nucleotides not matched to a gene: 14. From germline, CDR1 is SGDLS and CDR2 YYNGEE. DNA of the CDR3: TGTGCCAGCGCCATCCGGGATTCTAGCGGGCCCTACAATGAGCAGTTCTTC. Amino acid sequence: CASAIRDSSGPYNEQFF.

The count of this clonotype is one. The gene calls are TRBV7-2 and TRBJ1-4; the match to TRBD1 covers 12 bases. The CDR3 spans 17 residues. CDR1 and CDR2 from the germline V gene are SGHTA and FQGNSA. Trimming removed 1 base from V and 4 bases from J; junction bases left unmatched: 4. The chain's CDR3 is CASSLVGQGASNEKLFF. In DNA form, the CDR3 reads TGTGCCAGCAGCTTAGTGGGACAGGGGGCGAGTAATGAAAAACTGTTTTTT.

The V and J genes are TRBV7-2 and TRBJ2-1; tentatively, D is TRBD1 (6 bases). CDR1 is SGHTA and CDR2 is FQGNSA in the germline V gene. Deletions cut 7 bases from V and 2 bases from J, with 15 bases between. The CDR3 runs 15 residues. CDR3 sequence reads: CASTTLRTAYNEQFF. The CDR3 DNA sequence: TGTGCCAGCACAACCCTTCGGACAGCCTACAATGAGCAGTTCTTC.

The rearrangement joins TRBV24-1 to TRBJ2-5, with TRBD2 identical over 7 bases. The V and J ends lost 4 bases and 1 base, in that order; junction bases with no gene match: 5. Germline CDR1 reads KGHDR; CDR2 reads SFDVKD. This CDR3 has 15 residues. The CDR3 loop reads CATSDTGTTQETQYF. CDR3 in DNA: TGTGCCACCAGTGACACCGGGACTACCCAAGAGACCCAGTACTTC.

This clonotype was picked up a small number of times. This rearrangement joins TRBV2 to TRBJ1-6, with D perhaps matching TRBD1 (5 bases). The germline V gene encodes CDR1 SNHLY and CDR2 FYNNEI. V lost 1 base to trimming and J lost 14 bases, with 15 bases between them. This CDR3 is built from 14 residues. The CDR3 here is CASSEGGRGRTLHF. The CDR3 DNA reads as TGTGCCAGCAGTGAAGGGGGAAGGGGTCGCACCCTCCACTTT.

The table lists this clonotype with a few counts. This chain connects TRBV7-9 to TRBJ2-7; D gene uncertain. Per the germline V gene, CDR1 is SEHNR and CDR2 is FQNEAQ (reference sequence). The V end was cut by 5 bases, the J end by 1 base, with 12 bases between. This CDR3 spans 14 amino acids. CDR3 sequence: CASSLPLRSYEQYF. CDR3 nucleotide sequence: TGTGCCAGCAGCCTTCCTCTTAGGTCCTACGAGCAGTACTTC.

This clonotype showed up just a few times. V and J are TRBV4-1 and TRBJ2-2; the D is unclear. CDR1 MGHRA and CDR2 YSYEKL come from the germline V gene. This CDR3 contains 16 residues. Trimming pared 5 bases from V and 1 base from J, leaving 14 bases between. CDR3 nucleotide sequence: TGCGCCAGCAGCTTGACCACGGGCGAGAACACCGGGGAGCTGTTTTTT. Translation: CASSLTTGENTGELFF.